This T cell receptor beta chain was identified during a study of blood T cell repertoires in COVID-19 (dated by TCRdb to 2018 to 2021). With respect to the entire study: Samples covering the acute and convalescent phases of COVID-19 were provided by collaborators in the United States, Italy and Spain. The prospective study material was composed of cDNA or gDNA derived from T cells, B-cell-depleted T cells, or PBMCs. Subjects who had been exposed to COVID-19, were actively infected with it, or had recovered from it provided the deeply sampled blood TCRbeta repertoires that made up the dataset. The repertoires were released in a freely available public database intended as a resource for research on the immune response to SARS-CoV-2. The samples were drawn from the first 160 participants of the ongoing ImmuneRACE study and from 1,200 or so subjects provided by 6 global collaborators. Nearly every sample came with metadata listing a de-identified subject ID, COVID-19 status, age in years and sex. Where available, HLA class I and class II types were taken from metadata supplied by the sample provider and were not determined by assay-based typing.

TCRbeta CDR3 regions were amplified from genomic DNA using the immunoSEQ Assay, a bias-controlled multiplex PCR. In the authors' own workflow: The number of nucleated cells in each sample was estimated by amplification of reference gene primers within the assay. Sequence reads were collapsed and filtered to measure the absolute abundance of every unique TCRbeta CDR3 rearrangement. Productive Simpson clonality was computed per sample as the square root of Simpson's diversity index over productive rearrangements. This immuneACCESS table, as held by TCRdb, lists in-frame sequences with V and J called but not all clones. Of the missing ones, under half trace to an unresolved V gene in checked studies; the others have no known cause. The D gene and trimming were derived from the DNA, and the V and J assignments and clone size from that table. Across this sample there are 200,000 to 250,000 clones, with about 80% seen only once. Clones ranked in the top ten supply about 1.9% of the sample.

The sample holds one count of this clone. The antigen it binds to is not known. No quality values exist for individual bases; no much larger clone is one base distant. Whole blood was collected in K2EDTA tubes by collaborating institutions according to the institutions' own protocols. For TCRbeta analysis, collaborators shipped samples as frozen whole blood, isolated PBMCs, or DNA extracted from either of those sample types. What the study reported, not specific to this receptor: How much clinical and demographic metadata was included differed by source and by participant, and the metadata was provided uncurated.

Including the terminal cysteine and phenylalanine, the CDR3 comprises 12 residues. Of the read, only the CDR3 DNA is kept; its 36 bases are in frame from base 1. Via the germline V gene (reference sequence), CDR1 is PRHDT and CDR2 FYEKMQ. The junction carries 9 bases between V and J, which are trimmed by 1 base and 8 bases respectively. This sequence uses TRBV13 and TRBJ2-7; the D segment could be TRBD2, given 6 matching bases. The receptor was isolated from a woman older than 75 with acute or convalescent COVID-19. The specimen sequenced was peripheral blood. The CDR3 sequence is CASSLAGEQQYF. Here is the DNA: TGTGCCAGCAGCTTAGCGGGGGAGCAGCAGTACTTC. With all but the CDR3 taken from the reference TRBV13 and TRBJ2-7 genes, the full variable domain is: AAGVIQSPRHLIKEKRETATLKCYPIPRHDTVYWYQQGPGQDPQFLISFYEKMQSDKGSIPDRFSAQQFSDYHSELNMSSLELGDSALYFCASSLAGEQQYFGPGTRLTVT.